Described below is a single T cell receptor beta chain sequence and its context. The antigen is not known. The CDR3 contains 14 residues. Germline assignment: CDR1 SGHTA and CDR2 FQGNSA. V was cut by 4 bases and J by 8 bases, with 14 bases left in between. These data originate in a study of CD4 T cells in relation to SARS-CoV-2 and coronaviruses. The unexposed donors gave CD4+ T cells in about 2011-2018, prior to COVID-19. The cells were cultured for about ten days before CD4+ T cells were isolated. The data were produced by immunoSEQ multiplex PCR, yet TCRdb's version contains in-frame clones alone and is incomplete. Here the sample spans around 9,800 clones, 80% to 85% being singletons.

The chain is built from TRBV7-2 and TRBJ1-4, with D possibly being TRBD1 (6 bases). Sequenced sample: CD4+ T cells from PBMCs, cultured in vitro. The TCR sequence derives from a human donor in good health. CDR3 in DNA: TGTGCCAGCAGCTCAGGGGTGAATAGCGAAAAACTGTTTTTT. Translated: CASSSGVNSEKLFF.